This TCR beta chain was profiled in a study of blood T cell repertoires in COVID-19. Background on the study: Samples of COVID-19 (acute and convalescent) were obtained from the United States, Italy and Spain.

The length of the CDR3 is 15 residues. Germline loops: CDR1 MNHEY, CDR2 SMNVEV (reference sequence). The V end lost 3 bases, the J end lost 2 bases, and 13 bases lay between the germline ends. The protocol was immunoSEQ multiplex PCR, while the TCRdb copy is restricted to in-frame clones and leaves out a portion. Of 650,000 to 800,000 clones in the sample, over 80% were seen once. The J gene is TRBJ1-2, the V gene TRBV27; D perhaps matches TRBD1 (5 bases). This TCR came from a woman aged 18-30 years with acute or convalescent COVID-19. Sequenced material: peripheral blood. CDR3: CASSLAPDSNYGYTF. The CDR3 DNA reads TGTGCCAGCAGTTTGGCCCCAGACAGCAACTATGGCTACACCTTC.